This TCR beta chain was sequenced during a study of cytomegalovirus exposure and HLA in healthy donors. Study at large: Roughly 180 million T cells yielded 117 million unique TCR beta sequences in earlier analysis. Findings and limits, study-wide: Presence/absence analyses rested on an assumption that sequencing depth was roughly uniform across donors. The listing of 150 to 200 TCR beta chains classed them as cytomegalovirus-associated.

Per germline, CDR1 SGHRS and CDR2 YFSETQ. The CDR3 spans 12 residues. V was shortened by 1 base and J by 5 bases, with 6 bases between the two germline ends. For this clone: No antigen is known for it.

PCR amplification relied on 60 Vbeta primers (plus 13 Jbeta primers). TCRdb's copy holds only in-frame clones and misses some; the assay was immunoSEQ multiplex PCR. The table shows around 200,000 clones, with over 80% occurring only once. The sequence derives from a woman aged 45-60 years in good health and CMV-seropositive. V gene TRBV5-1 combines with J gene TRBJ1-2; D gene ambiguous. Material for sequencing was PBMCs. The chain's CDR3 is CASSLTHYGYTF. The CDR3 DNA reads as TGCGCCAGCAGCTTGACACATTATGGCTACACCTTC.